The 2 T cell receptor beta chains reported below all come from one sample, sequenced in a study of blood T cell repertoires in COVID-19. Assay used: immunoSEQ multiplex PCR; TCRdb lists only in-frame clones, some missing. The sample shows some 140,000 clones, around four fifths of them seen only once. Sequencing input: PBMCs or T cells enriched from blood (not recorded which). The receptor set was obtained from a man aged 35-49 years with acute COVID-19.

The chain has TRBV19 and TRBJ1-6; 8 nucleotides align to TRBD1. The J segment lost 7 bases and the V segment lost 7 bases, leaving 9 bases of the junction unmatched. The CDR3 contains 15 residues. Germline V lookup: CDR1 LNHDA, CDR2 SQIVND (reference sequence). Written as DNA, the CDR3 is TGTGCCAGTAAGGGGGCAGGGGGCAACAATTCACCCCTCCACTTT. This translates into CASKGAGGNNSPLHF.

The chain is built from TRBV2 and TRBJ2-7, with TRBD1 identical over 11 bases. The V segment lost 4 bases and the J segment 3 bases; nucleotides outside the gene matches: 5. The CDR3 loop spans 15 amino acids. Looked up from germline, CDR1 is SNHLY and CDR2 is FYNNEI. CDR3 bases: TGTGCCAGCAGTGCTACGGGGACAGGGGGCTACGAGCAGTACTTC. Amino acids: CASSATGTGGYEQYF.